The 24 T cell receptor beta chains reported below all come from one sample, sequenced in a study of T cell clonality in common variable immunodeficiency. TCRdb keeps only in-frame clones here, not all; method: immunoSEQ multiplex PCR. This sample has roughly 60,000 clones, each found more than once. The sample taken for sequencing was peripheral blood mononuclear cells. The receptor source for this set is a person aged 18 to 70 in good health.

This clone was found many times. The read gets to within 3 residues of the CDR3 end, and the germline J gene fills in the rest. The chain carries TRBV12-3 or TRBV12-4 and TRBJ2-7; 10 bases map to TRBD2. The CDR3 totals 14 residues. Trimming cost V 2 bases and J 3 bases; bases outside gene matches: 1. The sequenced part of the CDR3 DNA is TGTGCCAGCAGTTTACCTAGCGGGAGCTACGAG. Translating it yields CASSLPSGSYE. The full CDR3 sequence reads CASSLPSGSYEQYF.

This clone was detected ten times or more. The CDR3 end is not reached by the read, which stops 3 residues before it; the germline J gene fills it in. The chain couples TRBV5-1 to TRBJ2-5, with D maybe TRBD2 (6 bases). V was trimmed by 4 bases and J by 2 bases, leaving 6 bases between them. This CDR3 spans 12 amino acids. The germline gives CDR1 SGHRS, CDR2 YFSETQ. The sequenced CDR3 bases are TGCGCCAGCAGCGCGGGGCAAGAGACC. Protein sequence: CASSAGQET. The whole CDR3 sequence is CASSAGQETQYF.

This clone showed up many times. The CDR3 end is not reached by the read, which stops 3 residues before it; the germline J gene fills it in. The V and J genes are TRBV6-2 or TRBV6-3 and TRBJ2-5; 7 bases line up with TRBD2. Germline assignment: CDR1 MNHEY and CDR2 SVGEGT. The CDR3 runs 14 residues. Trimming removed 6 bases from V and 3 bases from J; junction bases left unmatched: 7. CDR3 DNA, as far as it was read: TGTGCCAGCAGCCCTCCGGGGGGTGAAGAGACC. It is translated as CASSPPGGEET. The whole CDR3 sequence is CASSPPGGEETQYF.

This clone was counted ten times or more. Sequencing ends 3 residues short of the CDR3 end; the germline J gene provides the rest. This sequence joins TRBV20-1 and TRBJ1-1; maybe TRBD1 (6 bases). Germline V CDR1 and CDR2: DFQATT, SNEGSKA (reference sequence). CDR3 length equals 14 residues. The V gene lost 5 bases and the J gene lost 5 bases, with 18 bases spanning the gap. CDR3 DNA, as far as it was read: TGCAGTGCTTTCGGACAGTTCGGGGGGACTGAA. Translation: CSAFGQFGGTE. The CDR3 reads in full as CSAFGQFGGTEAFF.

This clone was seen repeatedly, ten times or more. From the germline J gene comes the end of the CDR3, since the read stops 3 residues before it. The V call is TRBV7-2, the J call TRBJ2-7; D perhaps matches TRBD2 (6 bases). V was trimmed by 5 bases and J by 0 bases, leaving 11 bases between them. Per germline, CDR1 SGHTA and CDR2 FQGNSA. The CDR3 runs 14 residues. The sequenced part of the CDR3 DNA is TGTGCCAGCAGCCACCGGGACTCCTCCTACGAG. Protein sequence: CASSHRDSSYE. The complete CDR3 protein is CASSHRDSSYEQYF.

There are many counts of this clone. The read gets to within 3 residues of the CDR3 end, and the germline J gene fills in the rest. V is TRBV7-8 and J is TRBJ2-1; the match to TRBD2 covers 8 bases. The CDR3 spans 15 residues. Germline V CDR1 and CDR2: SGHVS, FQNEAQ. The V and J ends lost 2 bases and 6 bases, in that order; junction bases with no gene match: 6. This chain's CDR3 is CASSLLTSAGNEQFF. The DNA read from the CDR3 is TGTGCCAGCAGCTTATTGACTAGCGCGGGCAATGAG.

This clone has at least ten counts. The read comes to an end 3 residues before the CDR3 does, leaving the germline J gene to fill in the end. The genes are TRBV30 and TRBJ1-2; TRBD1 agrees at 8 bases. The CDR3 spans 14 residues. Trimming cost V 2 bases and J 5 bases; bases outside gene matches: 7. Germline V gene data show CDR1 as GTSNPN and CDR2 as SVGIG (reference sequence). Here the CDR3 reads CAWSHLGQGYGYTF. The covered CDR3 bases are TGTGCCTGGAGTCACCTCGGACAGGGATATGGC.

This clone was seen at least ten times. The read gets to within 3 residues of the CDR3 end, and the germline J gene fills in the rest. V usage is TRBV5-1 and J usage is TRBJ1-2, with D perhaps matching TRBD1 (5 bases). The CDR3 contains 14 residues. CDR1 is SGHRS, CDR2 YFSETQ, per germline. The part of the CDR3 DNA that was read is TGCGCCAGCAGCTTGAGGGGCAGGGAAGAAGGC. Protein sequence: CASSLRGREEG. The entire CDR3 protein reads CASSLRGREEGYTF. The variable domain in full, completed from reference TRBV5-1 and TRBJ1-2, reads KAGVTQTPRYLIKTRGQQVTLSCSPISGHRSVSWYQQTPGQGLQFLFEYFSETQRNKGNFPGRFSGRQFSNSRSEMNVSTLELGDSALYLCASSLRGREEGYTFGSGTRLTVV.

This clone was detected ten times or more. From the germline J gene comes the end of the CDR3, since the read stops 3 residues before it. V gene TRBV7-9 combines with J gene TRBJ2-7; no clear D gene. Germline V gives CDR1 SEHNR, CDR2 FQNEAQ (reference sequence). CDR3 length: 11 residues. Trimming cost V 4 bases and J 2 bases, with 3 bases left between them. CDR3 bases read: TGTGCCAGCAGCTCGGCCTACGAG. As protein: CASSSAYE. The CDR3 in its entirety is CASSSAYEQYF.

The table lists this clone with many counts. Read coverage stops 3 residues before the CDR3 terminus; the germline J gene supplies the remainder. The chain is built from TRBV28 and TRBJ1-1, with 7 nucleotides matching TRBD1. The CDR3 contains 14 residues. V was pared by 4 bases and J by 1 base, with 3 bases of the junction left unmatched. In germline, CDR1 is MDHEN, CDR2 SYDVKM. The CDR3 DNA, read in part, is TGTGCCAGCAGTTCGGGACAGTCGAACACTGAA. Protein sequence: CASSSGQSNTE. The complete CDR3 protein is CASSSGQSNTEAFF. Full variable domain (missing parts from reference TRBV28 and TRBJ1-1): DVKVTQSSRYLVKRTGEKVFLECVQDMDHENMFWYRQDPGLGLRLIYFSYDVKMKEKGDIPEGYSVSREKKERFSLILESASTNQTSMYLCASSSGQSNTEAFFGQGTRLTVV.

This clone was seen many times. The CDR3 end falls 3 residues outside the read, so it is completed with the germline J gene. The chain links TRBV20-1 to TRBJ1-2, with 10 bases matching TRBD1. Germline CDR1 DFQATT, CDR2 SNEGSKA (reference sequence). J lost 1 base, V lost 6 bases, and 5 bases had no gene match. The CDR3 has 14 residues. The CDR3 loop is CSARRTGGNYGYTF. Partial CDR3 DNA: TGCAGTGCCCGCAGGACAGGGGGTAACTATGGC.

Many counts were recorded for this clone. The observed sequence ends 3 residues before the CDR3 terminus, with the missing tail filled in from the germline J gene. The V and J genes are TRBV20-1 and TRBJ1-1; D gene uncertain. CDR1 and CDR2 (germline): DFQATT, SNEGSKA (reference sequence). The CDR3 totals 13 residues. Trimming stripped 4 bases from V and 1 base from J, with 10 bases between. The CDR3 bases that were read are TGCAGTGCTACCGCACAATGGAACACTGAA. Its protein is CSATAQWNTE. The CDR3 in full is CSATAQWNTEAFF.

This clone came up many times. Read data end 3 residues before the CDR3 end; the end is taken from the germline J gene. The rearrangement joins TRBV18 to TRBJ2-2; D is possibly TRBD1 (6 bases). Germline V gene data show CDR1 as KGHSH and CDR2 as LQKENI. The CDR3 is made up of 15 amino acids. Trimming removed 4 bases from V and 2 bases from J, with 11 bases in between. The CDR3 spells CASSLGTTNTGELFF. The sequenced CDR3 bases are TGTGCCAGCTCACTGGGGACAACTAACACCGGGGAG.

This clone was recorded many times. The read terminates 3 residues ahead of where the CDR3 ends, so the germline J gene completes it. The V and J genes are TRBV29-1 and TRBJ2-1; TRBD2 agrees at 10 bases. Per the germline V gene, CDR1 is SQVTM and CDR2 is ANQGSEA. The CDR3 totals 15 residues. Trimming took 0 bases from V and 3 from J; bases not matched to a gene: 2. The CDR3 bases that were read are TGCAGCGTTGAAGATGGACTAGCGGTCTACAATGAG. Protein sequence: CSVEDGLAVYNE. The entire CDR3 sequence reads CSVEDGLAVYNEQFF.

This clone was counted ten times or more. The read finishes 3 residues shy of the CDR3 end, and the germline J gene is used to complete it. This chain joins TRBV2 and TRBJ2-5, with 8 bases aligning to TRBD1. The length of the CDR3 is 14 residues. Germline V gene data show CDR1 as SNHLY and CDR2 as FYNNEI. The junction had 6 bases not matched to a gene; V was cut back by 4 bases and J by 5 bases. CDR3 DNA (partial): TGTGCCAGCAGTGGTCAGGGGGCCGACGAGACC. It codes for CASSGQGADET. The complete CDR3 sequence is CASSGQGADETQYF. Variable domain in full (rest from reference TRBV2 and TRBJ2-5): EPEVTQTPSHQVTQMGQEVILRCVPISNHLYFYWYRQILGQKVEFLVSFYNNEISEKSEIFDDQFSVERPDGSNFTLKIRSTKLEDSAMYFCASSGQGADETQYFGPGTRLLVL.

This clone was observed at least ten times. The read halts 3 residues ahead of the CDR3 end, with the missing end drawn from the germline J gene. The rearrangement links TRBV12-3 or TRBV12-4 to TRBJ2-5; maybe TRBD2 (6 bases). This CDR3 is built from 13 residues. V was trimmed by 4 bases and J by 5 bases, leaving 11 bases between them. The CDR3 bases that were read are TGTGCCAGCAGTTCCCTCAGCGGGGAGACC. Translated: CASSSLSGET. The entire CDR3 protein reads CASSSLSGETQYF.

Many counts were recorded for this clone. The CDR3 end falls 3 residues outside the read, so it is completed with the germline J gene. The chain uses TRBV29-1 and TRBJ2-1, with TRBD2 matching over 7 bases. There are 15 residues in the CDR3. Germline V gene sequence: CDR1 SQVTM, CDR2 ANQGSEA. The CDR3 sequence: CGVAGLPSLYNEQFF. The sequenced CDR3 bases are TGCGGGGTAGCGGGCCTACCCTCACTATACAATGAG.

This clone was picked up many times. The sequence runs out 3 residues before the end of the CDR3; the remainder is reconstructed from the germline J gene. The V and J genes are TRBV30 and TRBJ2-1; D remains ambiguous. Germline lookup yields CDR1 GTSNPN and CDR2 SVGIG (reference sequence). This CDR3 is 13 amino acids long. The V end lost 3 bases, the J end lost 2 bases, and 8 bases lay between the germline ends. CDR3 protein: CAWRKGPYNEQFF. CDR3 bases read: TGTGCCTGGAGAAAGGGCCCCTACAATGAG.

The sample holds many counts of this clone. Sequencing ends 3 residues short of the CDR3 end; the germline J gene provides the rest. The rearrangement joins TRBV7-9 to TRBJ2-2; the match to TRBD1 covers 7 bases. The CDR3 is 14 residues long. Germline trimming cut 2 bases from V and 6 bases from J; bases unmatched to any gene: 3. Germline V gene data show CDR1 as SEHNR and CDR2 as FQNEAQ (reference sequence). The CDR3 here is CASSLRQGAGELFF. Incomplete CDR3 DNA: TGTGCCAGCAGCTTAAGACAGGGAGCCGGGGAG.

This clone was counted ten times or more. The CDR3 end is not reached by the read, which stops 3 residues before it; the germline J gene fills it in. This sequence joins TRBV20-1 and TRBJ1-2, with TRBD1 matching 7 bases. Trimming removed 0 bases from V and 5 bases from J; junction bases left unmatched: 6. Germline V gives CDR1 DFQATT, CDR2 SNEGSKA (reference sequence). There are 14 residues in the CDR3. CDR3 amino acids: CSARDSKGAYGYTF. Incomplete CDR3 DNA: TGCAGTGCTAGAGATTCGAAGGGGGCTTATGGC.

The sample holds many counts of this clone. The missing CDR3 end, 3 residues past where the read stops, is filled in from the germline J gene. The gene calls are TRBV7-1 and TRBJ2-1; TRBD1 matches 8 bases. TRBV7-1 carries the ORF label, with uncertain function. Germline trimming cut 3 bases from V and 0 bases from J; bases unmatched to any gene: 16. This CDR3 region has 20 residues. CDR3 bases read: TGTGCCAGCAGCTCCTTTAAGGACAGGGTGGTTAAGAGCTCCTACAATGAG. Protein sequence: CASSSFKDRVVKSSYNE. The whole CDR3 protein is CASSSFKDRVVKSSYNEQFF.

This clone was picked up many times. The CDR3 extends 3 residues past the end of the read, so its final part is completed from the germline J gene. The rearrangement joins TRBV20-1 to TRBJ2-7, with TRBD2 identical over 9 bases. Germline trimming cut 3 bases from V and 5 bases from J; bases unmatched to any gene: 5. Germline values: CDR1 DFQATT, CDR2 SNEGSKA (reference sequence). The CDR3 loop spans 13 amino acids. The CDR3 sequence is CSARGGRADEQYF. CDR3 DNA, as far as it was read: TGCAGTGCTAGGGGCGGGAGGGCCGACGAG.

This clone was observed many times. The junction shows a germline mismatch at one end, possibly a read error. Sequencing ends 3 residues short of the CDR3 end; the germline J gene provides the rest. The chain joins TRBV7-7 to TRBJ2-2; D is uncertain. The CDR3 spans 14 residues. The V gene's germline CDR1 is SSHAT and CDR2 FNYEAQ (reference sequence). The DNA read from the CDR3 is TGTGCTAGCAGCCGCACAGCGAACACCGGGGAG. It specifies CASSRTANTGE. Given in full, the CDR3 is CASSRTANTGELFF.

This clone has at least ten counts. The DNA ends 3 residues before the CDR3 does, and the rest of the CDR3 is filled in from the germline J gene. The chain combines TRBV7-3 with TRBJ2-2; D remains unclear. This CDR3 spans 13 amino acids. V lost 2 bases and J 5 bases, leaving 6 bases between the germline ends. Germline-derived CDR1 and CDR2 are SGHTA and FQGTGA. CDR3 DNA, as far as it was read: TGTGCCAGCAGCTTATCCGGGACCGGGGAG. It translates to CASSLSGTGE. The complete CDR3 protein is CASSLSGTGELFF.